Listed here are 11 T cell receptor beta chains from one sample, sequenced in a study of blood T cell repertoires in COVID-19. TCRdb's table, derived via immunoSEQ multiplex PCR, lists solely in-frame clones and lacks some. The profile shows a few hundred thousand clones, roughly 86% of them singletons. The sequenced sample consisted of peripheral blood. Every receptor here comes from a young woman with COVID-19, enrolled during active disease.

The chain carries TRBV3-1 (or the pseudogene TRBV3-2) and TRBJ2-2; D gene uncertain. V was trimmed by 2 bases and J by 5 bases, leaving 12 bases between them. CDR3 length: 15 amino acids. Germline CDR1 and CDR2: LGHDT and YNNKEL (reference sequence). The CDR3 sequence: CASSQRELPTGELFF. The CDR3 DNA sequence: TGTGCCAGCAGCCAACGCGAGCTTCCAACCGGGGAGCTGTTTTTT.

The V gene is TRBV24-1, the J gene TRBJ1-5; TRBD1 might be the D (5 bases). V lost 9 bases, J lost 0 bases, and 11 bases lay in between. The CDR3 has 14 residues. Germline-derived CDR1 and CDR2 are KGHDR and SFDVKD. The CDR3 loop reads CATGGDYSNQPQHF. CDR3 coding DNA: TGTGCCACCGGAGGGGATTATAGCAATCAGCCCCAGCATTTT.

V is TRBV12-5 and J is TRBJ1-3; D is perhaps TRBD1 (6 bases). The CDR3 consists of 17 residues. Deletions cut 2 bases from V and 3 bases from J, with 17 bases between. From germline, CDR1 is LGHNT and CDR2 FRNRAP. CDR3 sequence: CASGLRDKPRGGNTIYF. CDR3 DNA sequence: TGTGCTAGTGGTTTGCGGGACAAGCCCCGGGGTGGAAACACCATATATTTT.

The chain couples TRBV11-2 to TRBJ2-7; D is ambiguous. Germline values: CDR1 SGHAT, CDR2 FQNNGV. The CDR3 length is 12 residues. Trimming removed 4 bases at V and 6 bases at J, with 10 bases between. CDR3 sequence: CASSWWAGEQYF. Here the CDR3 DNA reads TGTGCCAGCAGCTGGTGGGCCGGCGAGCAGTACTTC.

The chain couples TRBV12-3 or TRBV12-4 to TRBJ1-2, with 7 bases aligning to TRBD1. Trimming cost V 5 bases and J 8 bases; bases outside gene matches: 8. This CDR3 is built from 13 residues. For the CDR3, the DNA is TGTGCCAGCAGTAACGGACAGGTGGGAGGCTACACCTTC. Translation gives CASSNGQVGGYTF.

CDR3 region: CASSLSTGFNEKLFF. CDR3 nucleotide sequence: TGTGCCAGCAGCCTCTCGACAGGGTTTAATGAAAAACTGTTTTTT. The chain couples TRBV7-8 to TRBJ1-4; 7 nucleotides line up with TRBD1. V was pared by 5 bases and J by 4 bases, with 7 bases of the junction left unmatched. Germline V gives CDR1 SGHVS, CDR2 FQNEAQ. The CDR3 contains 15 residues.

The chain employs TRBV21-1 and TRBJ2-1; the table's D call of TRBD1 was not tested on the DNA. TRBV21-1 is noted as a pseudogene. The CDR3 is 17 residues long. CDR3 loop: CASSKIVSGTGSNEQFF. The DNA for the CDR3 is TGTGCCAGCAGCAAAATCGTGAGCGGGACAGGGTCGAATGAGCAGTTCTTC.

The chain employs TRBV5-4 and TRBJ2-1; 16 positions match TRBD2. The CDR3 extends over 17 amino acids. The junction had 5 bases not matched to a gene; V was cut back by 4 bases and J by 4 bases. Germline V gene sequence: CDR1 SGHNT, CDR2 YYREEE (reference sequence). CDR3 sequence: CASSQGLAGGPYNEQFF. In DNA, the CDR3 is TGTGCCAGCAGCCAGGGACTAGCGGGGGGGCCTTACAATGAGCAGTTCTTC.

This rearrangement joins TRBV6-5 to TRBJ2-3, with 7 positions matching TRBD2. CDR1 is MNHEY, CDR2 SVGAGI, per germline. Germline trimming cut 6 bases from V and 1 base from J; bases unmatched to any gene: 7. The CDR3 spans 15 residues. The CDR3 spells CASSPVGGGTDTQYF. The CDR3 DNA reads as TGTGCCAGCAGCCCCGTGGGAGGGGGCACAGATACGCAGTATTTT.

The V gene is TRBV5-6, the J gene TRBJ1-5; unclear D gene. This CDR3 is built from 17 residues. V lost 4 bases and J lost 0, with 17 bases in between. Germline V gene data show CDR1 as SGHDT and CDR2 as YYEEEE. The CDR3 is CASSKWQARYSNQPQHF. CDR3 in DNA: TGTGCCAGCAGCAAATGGCAGGCAAGGTATAGCAATCAGCCCCAGCATTTT.

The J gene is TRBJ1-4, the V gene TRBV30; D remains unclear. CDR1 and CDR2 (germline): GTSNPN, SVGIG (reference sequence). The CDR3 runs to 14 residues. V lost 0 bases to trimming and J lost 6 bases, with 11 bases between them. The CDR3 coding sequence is TGTGCCTGGAGTGTACTTTCTCCCGATGAAAAACTGTTTTTT. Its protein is CAWSVLSPDEKLFF.